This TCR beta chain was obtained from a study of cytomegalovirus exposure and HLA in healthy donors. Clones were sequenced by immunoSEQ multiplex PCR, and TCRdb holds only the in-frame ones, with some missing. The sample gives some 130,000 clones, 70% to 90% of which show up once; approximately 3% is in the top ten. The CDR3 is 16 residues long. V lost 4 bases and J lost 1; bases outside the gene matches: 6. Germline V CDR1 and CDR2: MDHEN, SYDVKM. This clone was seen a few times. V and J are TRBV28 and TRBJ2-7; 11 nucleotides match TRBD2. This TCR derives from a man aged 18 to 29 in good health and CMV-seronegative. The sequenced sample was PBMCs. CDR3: CASSSTSGGRSYEQYF. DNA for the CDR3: TGTGCCAGCAGTTCTACTAGCGGGGGCCGTTCCTACGAGCAGTACTTC.